The text below deals with one T cell receptor beta chain. Its binding antigen is unknown. The input lacks base qualities; no much larger clone sits a single base away. V and J lose 6 bases and 8 bases, and a span of 13 bases separates them. The germline V gene (reference sequence) sets CDR1 to MNHEY and CDR2 to SMNVEV. The CDR3 goes from the cysteine to the phenylalanine over 13 residues. Left in the record is the CDR3 DNA by itself, 39 bases read in frame from the first base. Library preparation employed PCR. Sequenced using an Illumina HiSeq 2500. Molecular barcoding was employed in the preparation of TCR libraries, with unique molecular identifiers being used to normalize TCRbeta repertoire quantification. TCRdb reprocessing: public reads trimmed at Q25 with fastp, clones called with MiXCR, in-frame beta chains kept. Every CDR3 protein is listed once, alongside the most common genes and DNA of its rows. For this sample the table gives approximately 500,000 distinct CDR3 sequences, of which roughly a tenth were detected only once. Clones ranked in the top ten supply around 2% of the sample.

The label giving this sample's treatment or condition can be read as: allogeneic hematopoietic cell transplantation with graft depleted of TCRalphabeta T cells and CD19 B cells. The transplant recipients were children given TCRalphabeta/CD19-depleted allogeneic hematopoietic cell grafts. This entry is derived from a study of T-cell reconstitution after alpha-beta-depleted transplantation in children listed by TCRdb under 2016. Notes on the research overall: T-cell immune reconstitution after TCRalphabeta/CD19-depleted allogeneic hematopoietic cell transplantation in children was quantitatively tracked in the study by means of TCR repertoire profiling. General findings and caveats noted by the study authors: The frequencies of hyperexpanded clones fell over the following months, and after one year, T-cell counts and TCRbeta diversity were mostly attributed to newly produced T cells. The apparently early recovery of alphabetaT-cell counts about two months after transplant reportedly depended on only several hundred rapidly expanded clones that came from non-depleted graft cells. The high TCRbeta diversity at day 60 in some patients was ascribed to recipient T cells and intrathymic progenitors that had survived conditioning.

This sequence uses TRBV27 and TRBJ1-4; TRBD1 might be the D gene, on 5 matching bases. This clonotype was sampled from a child aged 2-15 years with inherited bone marrow failure, due to receive a stem cell transplant. The sample consisted of PBMCs, taken before TCRalphabeta/CD19-depleted stem cell transplant. This receptor has the CDR3 CASSYAGPEKLFF. The nucleotide sequence is given as TGTGCCAGCAGCTACGCAGGGCCGGAAAAACTGTTTTTT.